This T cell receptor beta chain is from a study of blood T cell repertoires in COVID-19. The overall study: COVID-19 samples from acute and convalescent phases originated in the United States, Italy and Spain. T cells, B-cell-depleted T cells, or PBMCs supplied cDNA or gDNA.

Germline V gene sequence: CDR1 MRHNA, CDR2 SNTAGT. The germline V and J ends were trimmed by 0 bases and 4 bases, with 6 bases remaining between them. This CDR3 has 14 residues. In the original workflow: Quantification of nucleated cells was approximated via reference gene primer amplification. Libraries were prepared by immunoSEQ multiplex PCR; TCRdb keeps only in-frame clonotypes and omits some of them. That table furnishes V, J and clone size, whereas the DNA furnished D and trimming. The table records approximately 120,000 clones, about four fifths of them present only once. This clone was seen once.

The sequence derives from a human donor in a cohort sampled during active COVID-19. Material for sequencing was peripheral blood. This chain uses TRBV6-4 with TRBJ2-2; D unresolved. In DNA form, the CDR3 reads TGTGCCAGCAGTGACTCACTCCTCACCGGGGAGCTGTTTTTT. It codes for CASSDSLLTGELFF.